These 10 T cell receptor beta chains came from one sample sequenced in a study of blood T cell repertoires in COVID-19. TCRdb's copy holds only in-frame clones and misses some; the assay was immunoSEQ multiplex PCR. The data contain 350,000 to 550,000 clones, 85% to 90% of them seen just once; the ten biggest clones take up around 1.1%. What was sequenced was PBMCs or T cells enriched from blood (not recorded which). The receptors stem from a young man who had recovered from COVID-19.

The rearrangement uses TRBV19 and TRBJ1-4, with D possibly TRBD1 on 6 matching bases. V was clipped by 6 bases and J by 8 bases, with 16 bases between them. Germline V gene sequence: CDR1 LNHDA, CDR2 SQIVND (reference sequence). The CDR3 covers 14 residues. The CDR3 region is CASSTGRALEKLFF. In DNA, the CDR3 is TGTGCCAGTAGCACAGGGAGGGCTTTAGAAAAACTGTTTTTT.

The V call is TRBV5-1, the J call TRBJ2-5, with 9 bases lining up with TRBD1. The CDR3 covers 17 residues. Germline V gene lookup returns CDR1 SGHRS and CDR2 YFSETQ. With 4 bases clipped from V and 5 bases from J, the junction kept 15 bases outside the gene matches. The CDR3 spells CASSTLTGQGYVETQYF. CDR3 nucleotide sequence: TGCGCCAGCAGCACCCTAACGGGACAGGGATACGTCGAGACCCAGTACTTC.

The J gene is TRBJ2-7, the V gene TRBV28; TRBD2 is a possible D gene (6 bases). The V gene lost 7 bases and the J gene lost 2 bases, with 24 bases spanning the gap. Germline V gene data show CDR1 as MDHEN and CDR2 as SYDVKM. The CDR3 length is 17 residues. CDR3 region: CASIRGTTKHTTYEQYF. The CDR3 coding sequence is TGTGCCAGCATCCGGGGGACCACCAAGCACACCACCTACGAGCAGTACTTC.

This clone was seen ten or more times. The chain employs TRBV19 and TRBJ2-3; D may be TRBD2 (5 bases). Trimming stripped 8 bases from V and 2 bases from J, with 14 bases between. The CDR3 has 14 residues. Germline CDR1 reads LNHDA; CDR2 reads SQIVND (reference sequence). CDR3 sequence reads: CASAYGGYTDTQYF. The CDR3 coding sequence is TGTGCCAGTGCTTACGGCGGGTACACAGATACGCAGTATTTT. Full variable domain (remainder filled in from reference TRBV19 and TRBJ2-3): DGGITQSPKYLFRKEGQNVTLSCEQNLNHDAMYWYRQDPGQGLRLIYYSQIVNDFQKGDIAEGYSVSREKKESFPLTVTSAQKNPTAFYLCASAYGGYTDTQYFGPGTRLTVL.

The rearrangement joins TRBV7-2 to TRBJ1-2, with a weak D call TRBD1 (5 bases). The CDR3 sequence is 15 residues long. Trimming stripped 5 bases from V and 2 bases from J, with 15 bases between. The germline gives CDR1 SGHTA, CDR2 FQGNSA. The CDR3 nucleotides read TGTGCCAGCAGCCCGAGCTCGGGGGAGAACTATGGCTACACCTTC. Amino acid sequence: CASSPSSGENYGYTF.

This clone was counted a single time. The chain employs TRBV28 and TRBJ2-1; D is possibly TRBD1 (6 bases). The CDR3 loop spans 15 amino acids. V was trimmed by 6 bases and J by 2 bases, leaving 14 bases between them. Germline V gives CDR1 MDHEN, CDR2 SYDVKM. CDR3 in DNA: TGTGCCAGCAGCAACAGGGAGATCCCCTACAATGAGCAGTTCTTC. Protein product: CASSNREIPYNEQFF.

CDR3 amino acids: CAWSPGGRDTEAFF. As DNA, the CDR3 is TGTGCCTGGAGTCCAGGCGGCAGGGACACTGAAGCTTTCTTT. V is TRBV30 and J is TRBJ1-1; TRBD1 is a possible D gene (5 bases). The V gene lost 2 bases and the J gene lost 3 bases, with 13 bases spanning the gap. The CDR3 totals 14 residues. The germline CDR1 and CDR2 sequences are GTSNPN and SVGIG (reference sequence).

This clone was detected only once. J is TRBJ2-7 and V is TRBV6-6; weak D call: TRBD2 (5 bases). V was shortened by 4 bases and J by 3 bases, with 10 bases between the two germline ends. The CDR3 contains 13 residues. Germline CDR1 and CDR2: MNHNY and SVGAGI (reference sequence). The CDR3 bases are TGTGCCAGCAGTTTAACGGGGAACTACGAGCAGTACTTC. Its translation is CASSLTGNYEQYF.

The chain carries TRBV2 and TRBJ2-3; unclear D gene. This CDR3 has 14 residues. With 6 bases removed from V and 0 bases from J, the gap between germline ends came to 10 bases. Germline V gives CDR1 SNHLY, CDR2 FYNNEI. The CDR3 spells CASRVWASTDTQYF. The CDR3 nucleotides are TGTGCCAGCAGGGTTTGGGCTAGCACAGATACGCAGTATTTT.

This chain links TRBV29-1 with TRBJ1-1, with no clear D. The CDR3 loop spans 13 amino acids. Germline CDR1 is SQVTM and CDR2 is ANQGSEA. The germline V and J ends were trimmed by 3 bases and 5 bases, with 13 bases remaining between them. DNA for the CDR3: TGCAGCGTTGATCAGGCCACTGGGACTGAAGCTTTCTTT. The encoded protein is CSVDQATGTEAFF.